These 6 T cell receptor beta chains were sequenced from one sample in a study of cytomegalovirus exposure and HLA in healthy donors. PCR employed 60 Vbeta and 13 Jbeta primers. The repertoire was sequenced with immunoSEQ multiplex PCR; TCRdb's copy has only in-frame clones and lacks some. The profile shows approximately 100,000 clones, about three quarters of them singletons. What was sequenced was PBMCs. The receptors derive from a female donor in good health and CMV-seropositive.

J is TRBJ1-4 and V is TRBV2; TRBD1 matches at 7 bases. This CDR3 has 15 amino acids. The V gene end was trimmed by 3 bases and the J gene end by 7 bases; junction bases not matched to a gene: 8. The V gene's germline CDR1 is SNHLY and CDR2 FYNNEI. This CDR3 is CASSDRQGISEKLFF. For the CDR3, the DNA is TGTGCCAGCAGTGACAGACAGGGAATAAGTGAAAAACTGTTTTTT.

This chain uses TRBV28 with TRBJ1-2; maybe TRBD1 (5 bases). CDR1 and CDR2 from the germline V gene are MDHEN and SYDVKM. This CDR3 has 15 amino acids. The germline V and J ends were trimmed by 3 bases and 0 bases, with 11 bases remaining between them. CDR3 nucleotide sequence: TGTGCCAGCAGTTTCCCCCAGGGTACTAACTATGGCTACACCTTC. This codes for CASSFPQGTNYGYTF.

The chain carries TRBV7-2 and TRBJ2-2, with D maybe TRBD2 (5 bases). The ends were cut back, 3 bases at V and 3 bases at J, with 23 bases in the middle. CDR1 SGHTA and CDR2 FQGNSA come from the germline V gene. The CDR3 sequence is 19 residues long. Here the CDR3 DNA reads TGTGCCAGCAGCTTTGGTTGGAGGTTTCCAGTGATTTACACCGGGGAGCTGTTTTTT. Translation: CASSFGWRFPVIYTGELFF.

In the case of this clone: The junction does not match germline at one end; this may be a read error. J is TRBJ1-2 and V is TRBV6-1, with D perhaps matching TRBD1 (6 bases). This CDR3 is built from 12 residues. Germline CDR1 MNHNS, CDR2 SASEGT. CDR3 DNA: TGTGCCAGCAGTGTCAGGGGCTATGGCTACATCTTC. It encodes CASSVRGYGYIF.

V is TRBV4-1 and J is TRBJ2-2; D unresolved. Germline CDR1 reads MGHRA; CDR2 reads YSYEKL. Trimming removed 3 bases at V and 7 bases at J, with 12 bases between. CDR3 length: 14 amino acids. CDR3 coding DNA: TGCGCCAGCAGCCAGGGCGATCTGATCGGGGAGCTGTTTTTT. This encodes CASSQGDLIGELFF.

The rearrangement joins TRBV2 to TRBJ2-3; D perhaps matches TRBD1 (5 bases). Germline CDR1 is SNHLY and CDR2 is FYNNEI. CDR3 size: 14 residues. V lost 6 bases, J lost 6 bases, and 16 bases lay in between. The CDR3 coding sequence is TGTGCCAGCAGCCGGACGGGTAAGGGGGATACGCAGTATTTT. The encoded protein is CASSRTGKGDTQYF.